Following are 16 T cell receptor beta chains from one sample sequenced in a study of T cell clones after liver transplantation (dated by TCRdb to the late 2010s). The library was built by means of the immunoSEQ multiplex PCR assay. TCRdb provides this immuneACCESS table in a form limited to in-frame rearrangements. Some clones are lacking; in checked studies, under half of them reflect an unresolved V gene, and why the rest are absent is not known. This sample comprises 6,200 or so clones, approximately 80% of them detected only once. The ten largest clones add up to about 13% of the sample. The sequencing here drew on CD8+ T cells from blood, taken almost 47 months after liver transplant. These receptors were collected from a human patient who received a liver transplant. After a transplant, the donor of the graft may account for some T cells.

This chain uses TRBV9 with TRBJ1-1, with 8 bases that match TRBD1. Looked up from germline, CDR1 is SGDLS and CDR2 is YYNGEE. V trimming: 3 bases; J trimming: 7 bases; junction bases outside the gene matches: 14. The CDR3 sequence is 16 residues long. CDR3 protein: CASSAHAGGELGEAFF. The CDR3 DNA reads as TGTGCCAGCAGCGCGCACGCAGGGGGCGAGCTTGGTGAAGCTTTCTTT.

V is TRBV18 and J is TRBJ2-6, with D perhaps TRBD1 or TRBD2 (5 bases each). Germline V gene data show CDR1 as KGHSH and CDR2 as LQKENI. V was cut by 2 bases and J by 2 bases, with 7 bases left in between. The CDR3 contains 15 residues. In DNA, the CDR3 is TGTGCCAGCTCACCAGTGGGGGCTGGGGCCAACGTCCTGACTTTC. The encoded protein is CASSPVGAGANVLTF.

This clone has a handful of counts. The chain couples TRBV6-5 to TRBJ1-1, with 11 bases identical to TRBD1. J gave up 2 bases and V 6 bases, and 2 bases lay outside the gene matches. Per the germline V gene, CDR1 is MNHEY and CDR2 is SVGAGI. This CDR3 is 14 amino acids long. CDR3 protein: CASSWTGGNTEAFF. The CDR3 DNA follows: TGTGCCAGCAGCTGGACAGGGGGCAACACTGAAGCTTTCTTT.

The chain recombines TRBV7-6 with TRBJ1-3; D is uncertain. Germline-derived CDR1 and CDR2 are SGHVS and FNYEAQ. V was pared by 2 bases and J by 0 bases, with 14 bases between. This CDR3 is 17 amino acids long. The CDR3 spells CASSLYVPFSSGNTIYF. CDR3 DNA: TGTGCCAGCAGCTTATACGTTCCGTTCAGCTCTGGAAACACCATATATTTT.

The gene calls are TRBV7-9 and TRBJ2-1; TRBD2 aligns across 9 bases. This CDR3 contains 16 residues. The V segment lost 1 base and the J segment 4 bases; nucleotides outside the gene matches: 5. Germline V gene sequence: CDR1 SEHNR, CDR2 FQNEAQ (reference sequence). CDR3 bases: TGTGCCAGCAGCTTAGAAAGGCTAGCGGGATACAATGAGCAGTTCTTC. Amino acid sequence: CASSLERLAGYNEQFF.

The rearrangement links TRBV27 to TRBJ2-7, with D uncertain. With 3 bases removed from V and 0 bases from J, the gap between germline ends came to 9 bases. The CDR3 contains 14 residues. Germline CDR1 is MNHEY and CDR2 is SMNVEV (reference sequence). CDR3 DNA sequence: TGTGCCAGCAGTTTGATCAGGCACTCCTACGAGCAGTACTTC. It encodes CASSLIRHSYEQYF.

The J gene is TRBJ2-2, the V gene TRBV29-1; D might be TRBD1 (7 bases). In germline, CDR1 is SQVTM, CDR2 ANQGSEA. This CDR3 spans 15 amino acids. The CDR3 region is CSAKGGGMNTGELFF. CDR3 sequence (DNA): TGCAGTGCCAAAGGGGGCGGGATGAACACCGGGGAGCTGTTTTTT.

The rearrangement joins TRBV30 to TRBJ1-1, with unresolved D. This CDR3 comprises 14 residues. Trimming took 3 bases from V and 3 from J, leaving 14 bases between them. Per germline, CDR1 GTSNPN and CDR2 SVGIG (reference sequence). The CDR3 DNA reads as TGTGCCTGGAGCCGGCGGGTGGCTGACACTGAAGCTTTCTTT. This codes for CAWSRRVADTEAFF.

This clone was observed a single time. This chain uses TRBV28 with TRBJ1-1; tentative D call: TRBD1 (5 bases). V was clipped by 6 bases and J by 0 bases, with 17 bases between them. This CDR3 spans 16 amino acids. Germline-derived CDR1 and CDR2 are MDHEN and SYDVKM. The CDR3 here is CASSSGAEILNTEAFF. For the CDR3, the DNA is TGTGCCAGCAGCTCTGGGGCAGAAATTTTGAACACTGAAGCTTTCTTT. The full variable domain, in which reference TRBV28 and TRBJ1-1 provide the parts outside the CDR3, is DVKVTQSSRYLVKRTGEKVFLECVQDMDHENMFWYRQDPGLGLRLIYFSYDVKMKEKGDIPEGYSVSREKKERFSLILESASTNQTSMYLCASSSGAEILNTEAFFGQGTRLTVV.

The chain recombines TRBV25-1 with TRBJ2-5; D is unresolved. Trimming cost V 3 bases and J 1 base, with 3 bases left between them. The CDR3 contains 12 residues. CDR1 is MGHDK and CDR2 is SYGVNS in the germline V gene. CDR3 residues: CASSEVQETQYF. In DNA, the CDR3 is TGTGCCAGCAGTGAGGTCCAAGAGACCCAGTACTTC.

The rearrangement links TRBV12-5 to TRBJ2-1; 14 nucleotides agree with TRBD2. With 4 bases clipped from V and 7 bases from J, the junction kept 9 bases outside the gene matches. CDR3 size: 17 residues. Germline CDR1 and CDR2: LGHNT and FRNRAP. The CDR3, as DNA: TGTGCTAGTGGTTCTGGACTAGCGGGAGGCATAACGAATGAGCAGTTCTTC. This translates into CASGSGLAGGITNEQFF.

V usage is TRBV10-3 and J usage is TRBJ2-7; D may match TRBD1 or TRBD2 (5 bases each). Germline V CDR1 and CDR2: ENHRY, SYGVKD. Between the trimmed V and J ends, which lost 3 bases and 5 bases, there was a span of 11 bases. This CDR3 region has 13 residues. Written as DNA, the CDR3 is TGTGCCATCAGTGACAGGGAGAGGGACGAGCAGTACTTC. This encodes CAISDRERDEQYF.

The chain carries TRBV7-9 and TRBJ1-1; no clear D. The CDR3 runs 16 residues. The V gene's germline CDR1 is SEHNR and CDR2 FQNEAQ (reference sequence). Trimming pared 0 bases from V and 0 bases from J, leaving 11 bases between. The CDR3 protein is CASSLALGSMNTEAFF. As DNA, the CDR3 is TGTGCCAGCAGCTTAGCGCTCGGCAGCATGAACACTGAAGCTTTCTTT.

The V gene is TRBV29-1, the J gene TRBJ2-2; a possible D gene is TRBD2 (6 bases). This CDR3 contains 13 residues. Germline V gives CDR1 SQVTM, CDR2 ANQGSEA. With 2 bases removed from V and 10 bases from J, the gap between germline ends came to 14 bases. The CDR3 region has the DNA TGCAGCGTTGAATTAGGGACGGGAGAGGAGCTGTTTTTT. It yields the protein CSVELGTGEELFF.

The chain joins TRBV4-1 to TRBJ1-5; D gene ambiguous. CDR3 length equals 13 residues. With 1 base removed from V and 7 bases from J, the gap between germline ends came to 8 bases. In germline, CDR1 is MGHRA, CDR2 YSYEKL. The CDR3 reads CASSQVLGQPQHF. The CDR3 nucleotides read TGCGCCAGCAGCCAAGTATTGGGCCAGCCCCAGCATTTT.

This chain connects TRBV19 to TRBJ2-1; no firm D call. Between the trimmed V and J ends, which lost 5 bases and 4 bases, there was a span of 9 bases. Germline-derived CDR1 and CDR2 are LNHDA and SQIVND (reference sequence). CDR3 length: 13 residues. CDR3 DNA sequence: TGTGCCAGTAGTTCCATTTGGTACAATGAGCAGTTCTTC. Amino acid sequence: CASSSIWYNEQFF. Full variable domain (outside the CDR3, taken from reference TRBV19 and TRBJ2-1): DGGITQSPKYLFRKEGQNVTLSCEQNLNHDAMYWYRQDPGQGLRLIYYSQIVNDFQKGDIAEGYSVSREKKESFPLTVTSAQKNPTAFYLCASSSIWYNEQFFGPGTRLTVL.